Listed below are T cell receptor beta chains from one sample, sequenced in a study of T cells after yellow fever vaccination. One entry per CDR3 protein, called by TCRdb with MiXCR from the 5' RACE reads. The sample lists under 400,000 distinct CDR3 sequences, around 13% occurring once. The material sequenced was CD4+ T cells sorted from PBMCs, taken 15 days after the yellow fever booster vaccination. The source of these receptors is a man younger than 30 who received the YFV17D yellow fever vaccine. The CDR3 runs from the conserved cysteine through the conserved F or W. A D gene is named only where the DNA matches it firmly. Only part of the rows carry a size: once, few, many, or a class if the clone is expanded.

>TRBJ2-1|-|TRBV9|-
TGTGCCAGCAGCGTAGTTGGGGGCGTCAGTGAGCAGTTCTTC
CASSVVGGVSEQFF
>TRBJ2-7|many|TRBV7-2|TRBD2
TGTGCCAGCAGTCCCGCTAGCGGGGGCTCCTACGAGCAGTACTTC
CASSPASGGSYEQYF
>TRBJ2-5|-|TRBV2|TRBD2
TGTGCCAGCGGACTAGCGGGTCCTCAAGAGACCCAGTACTTC
CASGLAGPQETQYF
>TRBJ1-4|-|TRBV20-1|-
TGCAGTGCCCCGCTGGGGGGGGGTGCGAGGGAAAAACTGTTTTTT
CSAPLGGGAREKLFF
>TRBJ2-1|few|TRBV2|TRBD1
TGTGCCAGCAGCGATGGACAGGGGGCCTACAATGAGCAGTTCTTC
CASSDGQGAYNEQFF
>TRBJ1-1|-|TRBV6-1|-
TGTGCCAGCTTCAGGGGACTCCTCTCTCCTGAAGCTTTCTTT
CASFRGLLSPEAFF
>TRBJ1-2|few|TRBV6-2/TRBV6-3|TRBD1
TGTGCCAGCAGCTGGACAGGGGGCGGCTACACCTTC
CASSWTGGGYTF
>TRBJ2-3|-|TRBV7-2|TRBD1
TGTGCCAGCAGGTCGACAGGGGGATCAGATACGCAGTATTTT
CASRSTGGSDTQYF
>TRBJ2-7|few|TRBV27|-
TGTGCCAGCAGTCGGCAGGGAACGGGCGAGCAGTACTTC
CASSRQGTGEQYF
>TRBJ2-1|few|TRBV12-3/TRBV12-4|-
TGTGCCAGCAGTTTCACGCCTCAGGGGCAGTTCTTC
CASSFTPQGQFF
>TRBJ2-3|many|TRBV9|TRBD2
TGTGCCAGCAGCCCCCAGCGGGGGGGCACAGATACGCAGTATTTT
CASSPQRGGTDTQYF
>TRBJ1-1|-|TRBV10-3|-
TGTGCCATCAGTGGGCGGGATAAGGGCACTGAAGCTTTCTTT
CAISGRDKGTEAFF
>TRBJ1-1|few|TRBV29-1|-
TGCAGCGTTGGATCAGGGAACACTGAAGCTTTCTTT
CSVGSGNTEAFF
>TRBJ2-2|-|TRBV5-6|TRBD2
TGTGCCAGCAGCCGAAGCGGGGGCCGTAACACCGGGGAGCTGTTTTTT
CASSRSGGRNTGELFF
>TRBJ1-2|few|TRBV6-2/TRBV6-3|-
TGTGCCAGCAGTTACGGTACTGGCTACACCTTC
CASSYGTGYTF
>TRBJ2-1|-|TRBV20-1|-
TGCAGTGCCCCCCCCCACGCTGAGCAGTTCTTC
CSAPPHAEQFF
>TRBJ1-1|-|TRBV5-1|-
TGCGCCAGCAGCCGTGGGGACCCCTGGAGGAACACTGAAGCTTTCTTT
CASSRGDPWRNTEAFF
>TRBJ2-7|-|TRBV6-5|-
TGTGCCAGCAGTCGAAGTAGGGGGGGATGGGAGCAGTACTTC
CASSRSRGGWEQYF
>TRBJ2-3|few|TRBV5-1|TRBD2
TGCGCCAGCAGACCCCGGGGGGAAGGCACAGATACGCAGTATTTT
CASRPRGEGTDTQYF
>TRBJ1-1|-|TRBV9|TRBD1
TGTGCCAGCAGCATCGAGACAGGGGGGAACACTGAAGCTTTCTTT
CASSIETGGNTEAFF
>TRBJ1-2|few|TRBV7-3|-
TGTGCCAGCAGCTCGTATGGGGGGGTTGGCTACACCTTC
CASSSYGGVGYTF
>TRBJ1-1|few|TRBV5-1|-
TGCGCCAGCAGCTACCGACAGCCGGACACTGAAGCTTTCTTT
CASSYRQPDTEAFF
>TRBJ2-5|few|TRBV7-9|TRBD2
TGTGCCAGCAGCTTGGGCTCAAGCGGGGGGAACCAAGAGACCCAGTACTTC
CASSLGSSGGNQETQYF
>TRBJ2-3|-|TRBV11-3|TRBD2
TGTGCCAGCAGCTTACTAGCGGGGGACCCTTATACGCAGTATTTT
CASSLLAGDPYTQYF
>TRBJ2-3|-|TRBV7-2|TRBD2
TGTGCCAGCAGCCCGCCGGGCGGGGGGGCGAGCACAGATACGCAGTATTTT
CASSPPGGGASTDTQYF
>TRBJ1-3|many|TRBV29-1|-
TGCAGCGTTGTGTCTGGAAACACCATATATTTT
CSVVSGNTIYF
>TRBJ2-3|many|TRBV5-1|TRBD1
TGTGCCAGCAGCTTGACAGGGACAGATACGCAGTATTTT
CASSLTGTDTQYF
>TRBJ1-1|-|TRBV27|TRBD1
TGTGCCAGCAGTCTCACCAGAAGCCCCGACAGGGGGCACGGCACTGAAGCTTTCTTT
CASSLTRSPDRGHGTEAFF
>TRBJ1-2|few|TRBV6-5|-
TGTGCCAGCAGTTACAGCAGGGTGGATGGCTACACCTTC
CASSYSRVDGYTF